The 22 T cell receptor beta chains below all came from one sample that was sequenced in a study of blood T cell repertoires in COVID-19. Profiling relied on immunoSEQ multiplex PCR, and the TCRdb table lists in-frame clones only, not all of them. The sample consists of 300,000 or so clones, 75% to 95% of them appearing once. The sequencing sample was made of PBMCs or T cells enriched from blood (not recorded which). The receptor source for this set is a woman under 40 who had recovered from COVID-19.

The V call is TRBV4-2, the J call TRBJ1-5, with D unresolved. The length of the CDR3 is 12 residues. Trimming stripped 4 bases from V and 6 bases from J, with 7 bases between. Germline V gene data show CDR1 as LGHNA and CDR2 as YNFKEQ. The CDR3 protein is CASSRAGQPQHF. The CDR3 DNA follows: TGTGCCAGCAGCCGAGCGGGTCAGCCCCAGCATTTT.

This clone has just one count. J is TRBJ2-3 and V is TRBV5-1; 13 bases map to TRBD2. Germline V gene lookup returns CDR1 SGHRS and CDR2 YFSETQ. The length of the CDR3 is 17 residues. Trimming took 4 bases from V and 0 from J; bases not matched to a gene: 5. CDR3 bases: TGCGCCAGCAGCCCCGGGACTAGCGGGATTAGCACAGATACGCAGTATTTT. This sequence encodes CASSPGTSGISTDTQYF.

The genes are TRBV6-5 and TRBJ1-2, with D perhaps TRBD1 (5 bases). CDR1 and CDR2 (germline): MNHEY, SVGAGI. Trimming pared 7 bases from V and 0 bases from J, leaving 9 bases between. The CDR3 sequence is 13 residues long. The CDR3 bases are TGTGCCAGCAAGGACAACGCTAACTATGGCTACACCTTC. Translated: CASKDNANYGYTF.

The chain uses TRBV27 and TRBJ1-6, with D possibly matching TRBD1 (6 bases). The germline gives CDR1 MNHEY, CDR2 SMNVEV (reference sequence). Between the trimmed V and J ends, which lost 6 bases and 10 bases, there was a span of 10 bases. The CDR3 has 12 amino acids. In nucleotides, the CDR3 is TGTGCCAGCAGGACAGGAATCTCACCCCTCCACTTT. It translates to CASRTGISPLHF.

This clone was seen only once. The chain uses TRBV7-6 and TRBJ2-1, with D perhaps TRBD2 (5 bases). The CDR3 spans 15 residues. Germline values: CDR1 SGHVS, CDR2 FNYEAQ. Trimming cost V 2 bases and J 5 bases, with 13 bases left between them. The CDR3 region is CASSLRREHDNEQFF. The CDR3 nucleotides are TGTGCCAGCAGCTTACGAAGGGAGCATGACAATGAGCAGTTCTTC.

Notes on this clone: One end of the junction fails to match germline, which may point to a read error. The chain carries TRBV25-1 and TRBJ2-7, with D maybe TRBD2 (5 bases). The germline V gene has CDR1 MGHDK and CDR2 SYGVNS. The CDR3 is made up of 13 amino acids. The CDR3 sequence: CASRRVEDYGQYF. The DNA for the CDR3 is TGTGCCAGCAGGCGGGTGGAGGATTACGGGCAGTACTTC.

V gene TRBV19 combines with J gene TRBJ1-6, with D perhaps matching TRBD1 (6 bases). The CDR3 is made up of 15 amino acids. The V end was cut by 3 bases, the J end by 6 bases, with 12 bases between. Germline V gene lookup returns CDR1 LNHDA and CDR2 SQIVND (reference sequence). Written as DNA, the CDR3 is TGTGCCAGTAGTATGTCGAGGGGGGGTAATTCACCCCTCCACTTT. Protein product: CASSMSRGGNSPLHF.

The chain has TRBV2 and TRBJ2-7, with D perhaps TRBD2 (5 bases). The CDR3 loop spans 13 amino acids. Per germline, CDR1 SNHLY and CDR2 FYNNEI. V lost 6 bases, J lost 0 bases, and 9 bases lay in between. The CDR3 is CASRPDSSYEQYF. CDR3 nucleotides: TGTGCCAGCAGGCCGGACTCCTCCTACGAGCAGTACTTC.

The chain links TRBV12-5 to TRBJ2-1, with TRBD1 identical over 7 bases. The CDR3 contains 16 residues. Germline CDR1 LGHNT, CDR2 FRNRAP. J gave up 2 bases and V 7 bases, and 11 bases lay outside the gene matches. The CDR3 nucleotides read TGTGCTAGTGCCTCCCAGGGGACAGCTGCCTACAATGAGCAGTTCTTC. It specifies CASASQGTAAYNEQFF.

This clone appeared a few times. The chain recombines TRBV5-4 with TRBJ2-2; 8 bases are a match to TRBD2. The V gene's germline CDR1 is SGHNT and CDR2 YYREEE (reference sequence). CDR3 length: 15 amino acids. V lost 3 bases to trimming and J lost 6 bases; unmatched junction nucleotides: 7. This CDR3 reads CASSSPAGAAGELFF. The CDR3 coding sequence is TGTGCCAGCAGCTCACCAGCGGGAGCGGCCGGGGAGCTGTTTTTT.

The chain couples TRBV7-9 to TRBJ1-5, with D unclear. CDR1 SEHNR and CDR2 FQNEAQ come from the germline V gene (reference sequence). V gave up 2 bases and J gave up 5 bases, with 10 bases separating them. The CDR3 covers 14 residues. The CDR3 here is CASSLMGVDQPQHF. The CDR3, as DNA: TGTGCCAGCAGCTTAATGGGAGTGGATCAGCCCCAGCATTTT.

The gene calls are TRBV9 and TRBJ2-2, with D unclear. Per germline, CDR1 SGDLS and CDR2 YYNGEE. With 3 bases removed from V and 0 bases from J, the gap between germline ends came to 18 bases. This CDR3 contains 18 residues. CDR3 nucleotide sequence: TGTGCCAGCAGCGGCCGTTGGGCACGTACCGCGAACACCGGGGAGCTGTTTTTT. It yields the protein CASSGRWARTANTGELFF. Full variable domain (rest looked up from reference TRBV9 and TRBJ2-2): DSGVTQTPKHLITATGQRVTLRCSPRSGDLSVYWYQQSLDQGLQFLIQYYNGEERAKGNILERFSAQQFPDLHSELNLSSLELGDSALYFCASSGRWARTANTGELFFGEGSRLTVL.

The chain links TRBV30 to TRBJ1-1, with 7 bases fitting TRBD1. Germline CDR1 reads GTSNPN; CDR2 reads SVGIG (reference sequence). With 5 bases clipped from V and 3 bases from J, the junction kept 12 bases outside the gene matches. This CDR3 contains 15 residues. The CDR3 DNA sequence: TGTGCCTGGGTCACTCAACCGGGACAGTACACTGAAGCTTTCTTT. Protein product: CAWVTQPGQYTEAFF.

The J gene is TRBJ2-5, the V gene TRBV6-6, with D tentatively TRBD1 (6 bases). V lost 5 bases, J lost 4 bases, and 11 bases lay in between. This CDR3 is built from 13 residues. Germline V gives CDR1 MNHNY, CDR2 SVGAGI (reference sequence). The CDR3 DNA follows: TGTGCCAGCAGTGCAGGGGTGGTAGAGACCCAGTACTTC. Amino acids: CASSAGVVETQYF.

This rearrangement joins TRBV28 to TRBJ1-4, with no clear D. The CDR3 has 14 residues. V dropped 6 bases and J dropped 7 bases, with 15 bases sitting between them. CDR1 is MDHEN, CDR2 SYDVKM, per germline. The CDR3 nucleotides read TGTGCCAGCAGGAAGGACCTAGCGGGTGAAAAACTGTTTTTT. Its translation: CASRKDLAGEKLFF.

The chain links TRBV7-2 to TRBJ2-7; D is unclear. Germline-derived CDR1 and CDR2 are SGHTA and FQGNSA. V lost 5 bases and J 1 base, leaving 15 bases between the germline ends. The CDR3 spans 15 residues. The CDR3 loop reads CASSRSAWRSYEQYF. CDR3 in DNA: TGTGCCAGCAGCCGTAGTGCCTGGCGGTCCTACGAGCAGTACTTC.

The chain joins TRBV6-5 to TRBJ2-7, with 8 bases lining up with TRBD1. This CDR3 has 15 amino acids. The V gene's germline CDR1 is MNHEY and CDR2 SVGAGI. Losses at the gene ends were 7 bases for V and 1 base for J; bases not matched to a gene: 9. CDR3 DNA: TGTGCCAGCATGCTTCAGGGGGCGGGTTCCTACGAGCAGTACTTC. Its translation is CASMLQGAGSYEQYF.

The chain combines TRBV15 with TRBJ2-1, with unresolved D. The CDR3 runs to 13 residues. Germline V gives CDR1 LNHNV, CDR2 YYDKDF (reference sequence). The ends were cut back, 0 bases at V and 5 bases at J, with 5 bases in the middle. CDR3 region: CATSRDQNNEQFF. The CDR3 DNA reads TGTGCCACCAGCAGAGATCAGAACAATGAGCAGTTCTTC.

The chain couples TRBV28 to TRBJ2-5; 7 positions agree with TRBD2. With V trimmed by 8 bases and J by 6 bases, 9 bases remained unmatched. The CDR3 consists of 13 residues. Germline V lookup: CDR1 MDHEN, CDR2 SYDVKM. CDR3 region: CASGRGVGKTQYF. DNA of the CDR3: TGTGCCAGCGGCCGGGGGGTGGGGAAGACCCAGTACTTC.

This rearrangement joins TRBV7-2 to TRBJ2-7, with 7 bases fitting TRBD1. The CDR3 has 15 residues. Germline CDR1 SGHTA, CDR2 FQGNSA. J lost 3 bases, V lost 1 base, and 6 bases had no gene match. The CDR3 DNA follows: TGTGCCAGCAGCTTAGGGGGACAGTCCATCTACGAGCAGTACTTC. It specifies CASSLGGQSIYEQYF.

The V call is TRBV3-1 (or the pseudogene TRBV3-2), the J call TRBJ2-5; 11 nucleotides agree with TRBD2. V was pared by 4 bases and J by 1 base, with 2 bases of the junction left unmatched. Germline CDR1 is LGHDT and CDR2 is YNNKEL (reference sequence). The CDR3 contains 15 residues. The CDR3 bases are TGTGCCAGCAGCCTGGGGACTAGCGGCCAAGAGACCCAGTACTTC. Its protein is CASSLGTSGQETQYF.

This clone turned up a few times. This chain joins TRBV9 and TRBJ2-1, with 8 bases matching TRBD2. Trimming cost V 2 bases and J 8 bases; bases outside gene matches: 9. The germline gives CDR1 SGDLS, CDR2 YYNGEE. This CDR3 region has 15 residues. CDR3 nucleotide sequence: TGTGCCAGCAGCGTGGGACTAGGGGTTGTGGATGAGCAGTTCTTC. Amino acids: CASSVGLGVVDEQFF.